This TCR beta chain was captured by sequencing in a study of cytomegalovirus exposure and HLA in healthy donors. General study findings and limits: A later analysis associated 15,000 or so TCR beta sequences with HLA alleles at a 0.05 false discovery rate.

With regard to this clone: Its target is unknown.

Germline V gene data show CDR1 as SGHDT and CDR2 as YYEEEE. V trimming: 2 bases; J trimming: 4 bases; junction bases outside the gene matches: 8. The CDR3 loop spans 17 amino acids. 60 Vbeta and 13 Jbeta primers were used in PCR. Data came from immunoSEQ multiplex PCR; TCRdb stores just in-frame clones and leaves some out. The sample holds 68,000 or so clones. Sequenced input: PBMCs. V is TRBV5-6 and J is TRBJ2-5; TRBD2 matches at 13 bases. This receptor was obtained from a boy younger than 18 in good health and CMV-seronegative. CDR3 region: CASSFLTSGGARETQYF. The CDR3 DNA reads TGTGCCAGCAGCTTTCTTACTAGCGGGGGGGCCCGAGAGACCCAGTACTTC. The whole variable domain, remainder taken from reference TRBV5-6 and TRBJ2-5, is DAGVTQSPTHLIKTRGQQVTLRCSPKSGHDTVSWYQQALGQGPQFIFQYYEEEERQRGNFPDRFSGHQFPNYSSELNVNALLLGDSALYLCASSFLTSGGARETQYFGPGTRLLVL.